Listed below are T cell receptor beta chains from one sample, sequenced in a study of cytomegalovirus exposure and HLA in healthy donors. Sequencing used immunoSEQ multiplex PCR; TCRdb keeps in-frame clones, though not all of them. Among 87,000 or so clones listed, 55% to 75% were seen once. Specimen: PBMCs. Receptor source: a man aged 55 to 69 in good health and CMV-seronegative. The CDR3 runs from the conserved cysteine through the conserved F or W. D genes are given only for firm matches. Clone size is not always given. Where it is, it says once, few, many or a class for expanded clones.

J | V | D | size | CDR3 | DNA
TRBJ1-1 | TRBV6-5 | NA | once | CASSETRATAFF | TGTGCCAGCAGTGAAACCAGGGCTACAGCTTTCTTT
TRBJ2-1 | TRBV28 | NA | NA | CASSLAKRDSGEQFF | TGTGCCAGCAGTTTGGCAAAACGGGACTCTGGGGAGCAGTTCTTC
TRBJ2-3 | TRBV10-3 | TRBD1 | medium-sized | CAIRTRGSSTDTQYF | TGTGCCATCAGGACCAGGGGGAGTAGCACAGATACGCAGTATTTT
TRBJ1-1 | TRBV29-1 | NA | NA | CSVGHQKGNTEAFF | TGCAGCGTCGGACACCAAAAAGGGAACACCGAAGCTTTCTTT
TRBJ2-7 | TRBV7-6 | NA | NA | CASSLANTYEQYF | TGTGCCAGCAGCTTAGCAAACACCTACGAGCAGTACTTC
TRBJ1-1 | TRBV9 | NA | few | CASSSRQNTEAFF | TGTGCCAGCAGCAGCCGACAGAACACTGAAGCTTTCTTT
TRBJ1-5 | TRBV19 | NA | NA | CASTLEGGRDSNQPQHF | TGTGCCAGTACCCTAGAGGGGGGGCGCGATAGCAATCAGCCCCAGCATTTT
TRBJ1-5 | TRBV19 | NA | NA | CASSMEGSYQPQHF | TGTGCCAGTAGTATGGAGGGCAGCTATCAGCCCCAGCATTTT
TRBJ1-1 | TRBV5-1 | NA | NA | CASSGGHRSGTEAFF | TGCGCCAGCAGCGGGGGACACCGAAGTGGCACTGAAGCTTTCTTT
TRBJ2-2 | TRBV15 | NA | NA | CATSRDRGTGELFF | TGTGCCACCAGCAGAGATCGGGGGACCGGGGAGCTGTTTTTT
TRBJ1-2 | TRBV5-1 | TRBD1 | few | CASSFETGAGGYTF | TGCGCCAGCAGCTTTGAGACAGGGGCGGGCGGCTACACCTTC
TRBJ2-4 | TRBV6-1 | NA | NA | CASSLQFGSDIQYF | TGTGCCAGCAGTTTACAGTTTGGTTCGGACATTCAGTACTTC
TRBJ2-5 | TRBV9 | TRBD1 | NA | CASSVGIGQGETQYF | TGTGCCAGCAGCGTAGGTATAGGACAGGGAGAGACCCAGTACTTC
TRBJ2-7 | TRBV28 | NA | NA | CASTLTTGTPYEQYF | TGTGCCAGCACTCTGACAACCGGGACTCCCTACGAGCAGTACTTC
TRBJ1-2 | TRBV19 | NA | NA | CASRVGLYGYTF | TGTGCCAGTAGAGTTGGGCTCTATGGCTACACCTTC
TRBJ1-5 | TRBV19 | NA | NA | CASSLNNQPQHF | TGTGCCAGTAGTCTTAACAATCAGCCCCAGCATTTT
TRBJ1-5 | TRBV7-2 | NA | NA | CASSLAGSEPQHF | TGTGCCAGCAGCTTAGCTGGTAGTGAGCCCCAGCATTTT
TRBJ1-6 | TRBV4-1 | NA | NA | CASSPFGEGSNSPLHF | TGCGCCAGCAGCCCGTTCGGGGAGGGGAGCAATTCACCCCTCCACTTT
TRBJ2-1 | TRBV21-1 | NA | NA | CASSKEGAPSYNEQFF | TGTGCCAGCAGCAAAGAGGGGGCTCCCTCCTACAATGAGCAGTTCTTC
TRBJ1-3 | TRBV7-9 | NA | NA | CASNLGSNGNTIYF | TGTGCCAGCAACCTCGGTTCGAATGGAAACACCATATATTTT
TRBJ1-1 | TRBV7-3 | NA | NA | CASSSGVNTEAFF | TGTGCCAGCAGCTCCGGAGTGAACACTGAAGCTTTCTTT
TRBJ1-2 | TRBV5-4 | NA | NA | CASSSGTTYGYTF | TGTGCCAGCAGTTCCGGGACAACCTATGGCTACACCTTC
TRBJ2-7 | TRBV4-1 | TRBD1 | NA | CASSHGRTGVYEQYF | TGCGCCAGCAGCCACGGACGGACAGGGGTCTACGAGCAGTACTTC
TRBJ1-1 | TRBV7-2 | NA | NA | CASSLGTRNTEAFF | TGTGCCAGCAGCTTAGGGACACGGAACACTGAAGCTTTCTTT
TRBJ2-3 | TRBV5-1 | NA | NA | CASSLDTPSTDTQYF | TGCGCCAGCAGCTTGGACACACCTAGCACAGATACGCAGTATTTT
TRBJ2-5 | TRBV2 | TRBD2 | NA | CASSEQRGNQETQYF | TGTGCCAGCAGTGAACAGCGGGGGAACCAAGAGACCCAGTACTTC
TRBJ1-5 | TRBV6-5 | NA | NA | CASSFRQSNQPQHF | TGTGCCAGCAGTTTTCGACAGAGTAATCAGCCCCAGCATTTT
TRBJ2-5 | TRBV18 | TRBD1 | NA | CASSPRDSRGTQYF | TGTGCCAGCTCACCTCGGGACAGCCGAGGGACCCAGTACTTC
TRBJ2-2 | TRBV12-5 | NA | NA | CASGLEQNANTGELFF | TGTGCTAGTGGTTTGGAACAGAATGCGAACACCGGGGAGCTGTTTTTT
TRBJ1-1 | TRBV7-9 | TRBD1 | NA | CSSSSITGVGDTEAFF | TGTTCCAGCAGTTCCATCACAGGGGTCGGGGACACTGAAGCTTTCTTT
TRBJ2-7 | TRBV7-2 | TRBD1 | once | CASSLGQGALYEQYF | TGTGCCAGCAGCTTGGGACAGGGGGCACTCTACGAGCAGTACTTC
TRBJ2-1 | TRBV5-5 | NA | once | CASSLFGTGSSYNEQFF | TGTGCCAGCAGCTTGTTCGGGACCGGGAGCTCCTACAATGAGCAGTTCTTC
TRBJ1-1 | TRBV5-1 | NA | NA | CASSLGLQGHTEAFF | TGCGCCAGCAGCTTGGGACTGCAGGGGCACACTGAAGCTTTCTTT
TRBJ1-6 | TRBV11-2 | TRBD1 | NA | CASSLDRANNSPLHF | TGTGCCAGCAGCCTAGACAGGGCGAATAATTCACCCCTCCACTTT
TRBJ2-7 | TRBV9 | NA | NA | CASSVDGTDYEQYF | TGTGCCAGCAGCGTAGACGGTACCGACTACGAGCAGTACTTC
TRBJ2-3 | TRBV2 | NA | once | CASSVQLAGSTDTQYF | TGTGCCAGCAGTGTCCAACTCGCGGGTAGCACAGATACGCAGTATTTT
TRBJ2-3 | TRBV18 | NA | NA | CASSPLSPTDTQYF | TGTGCCAGCTCACCACTCTCTCCCACAGATACGCAGTATTTT
TRBJ2-5 | TRBV9 | NA | NA | CASSVGSGYETQYF | TGTGCCAGCAGCGTAGGGTCAGGATATGAGACCCAGTACTTC
TRBJ1-1 | TRBV7-3 | NA | once | CASSPTPESEAFF | TGTGCCAGCAGCCCAACCCCAGAAAGTGAAGCTTTCTTT
TRBJ1-3 | TRBV25-1 | NA | NA | CASSETTISGNTIYF | TGTGCCAGCAGTGAAACAACGATCTCTGGAAACACCATATATTTT
TRBJ2-7 | TRBV4-1 | NA | NA | CASSQALQGSISYEQYF | TGCGCCAGCAGCCAAGCCCTCCAGGGGTCAATCTCCTACGAGCAGTACTTC
TRBJ2-7 | TRBV30 | NA | NA | CAWTRSSYEQYF | TGTGCCTGGACTAGAAGCTCCTACGAGCAGTACTTC
TRBJ1-1 | TRBV27 | NA | NA | CASSSGGRSAFF | TGTGCCAGCAGTTCTGGGGGCAGGTCAGCTTTCTTT
TRBJ2-1 | TRBV7-8 | TRBD1 | NA | CASSSGQDSSYNEQFF | TGTGCCAGCAGCTCGGGACAGGACTCTTCCTACAATGAGCAGTTCTTC
TRBJ1-1 | TRBV5-6 | TRBD1 | NA | CASSLRDAGGNTEAFF | TGTGCCAGCAGCTTGAGGGATGCAGGGGGGAACACTGAAGCTTTCTTT
TRBJ1-2 | TRBV28 | TRBD1 | once | CASSFQGALYGYTF | TGTGCCAGCAGTTTCCAGGGGGCTCTCTATGGCTACACCTTC
TRBJ2-5 | TRBV4-2 | TRBD2 | NA | CASSQERGGADETQYF | TGTGCCAGCAGCCAGGAACGCGGGGGGGCCGACGAGACCCAGTACTTC
TRBJ1-1 | TRBV18 | NA | NA | CASSPELANTEAFF | TGTGCCAGCTCACCGGAGTTGGCGAACACTGAAGCTTTCTTT
TRBJ2-2 | TRBV6-5 | TRBD2 | few | CATLAGGSNTGELFF | TGTGCCACCCTCGCCGGGGGGTCGAACACCGGGGAGCTGTTTTTT
TRBJ1-1 | TRBV6-5 | TRBD1 | NA | CASSYSNRGRNTEAFF | TGTGCCAGCAGTTACTCGAACAGGGGGAGGAACACTGAAGCTTTCTTT
TRBJ2-5 | TRBV6-1 | TRBD1 | NA | CASSLDRGPQETQYF | TGTGCCAGCAGCCTTGACAGGGGGCCCCAAGAGACCCAGTACTTC
TRBJ2-5 | TRBV5-1 | TRBD1 | NA | CASSLEGQGAMEQYF | TGCGCCAGCAGCTTGGAGGGACAGGGGGCGATGGAGCAGTACTTC
TRBJ2-1 | TRBV7-3 | NA | NA | CASSITSYNEQFF | TGTGCCAGCAGCATAACTAGTTACAATGAGCAGTTCTTC
TRBJ1-5 | TRBV4-1 | TRBD1 | NA | CASSQGQGNQPQHF | TGCGCCAGCAGCCAGGGACAGGGCAATCAGCCCCAGCATTTT